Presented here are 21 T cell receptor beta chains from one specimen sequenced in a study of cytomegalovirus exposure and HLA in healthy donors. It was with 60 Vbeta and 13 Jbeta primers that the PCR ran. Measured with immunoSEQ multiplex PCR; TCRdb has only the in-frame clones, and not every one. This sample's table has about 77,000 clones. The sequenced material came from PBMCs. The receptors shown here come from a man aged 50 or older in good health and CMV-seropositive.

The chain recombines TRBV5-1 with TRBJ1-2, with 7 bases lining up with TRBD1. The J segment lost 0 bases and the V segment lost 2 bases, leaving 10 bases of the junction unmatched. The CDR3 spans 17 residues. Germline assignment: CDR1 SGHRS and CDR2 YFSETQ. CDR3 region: CASSFRTGLVANYGYTF. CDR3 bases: TGCGCCAGCAGCTTTCGGACAGGTCTCGTAGCTAACTATGGCTACACCTTC.

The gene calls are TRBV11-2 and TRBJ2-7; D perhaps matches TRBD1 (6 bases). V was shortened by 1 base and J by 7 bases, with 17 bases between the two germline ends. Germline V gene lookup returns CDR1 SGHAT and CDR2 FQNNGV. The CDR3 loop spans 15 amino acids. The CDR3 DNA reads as TGTGCCAGCAGCTTAGGGGGGCTAAGGTCGGGAGAGCAGTACTTC. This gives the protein CASSLGGLRSGEQYF.

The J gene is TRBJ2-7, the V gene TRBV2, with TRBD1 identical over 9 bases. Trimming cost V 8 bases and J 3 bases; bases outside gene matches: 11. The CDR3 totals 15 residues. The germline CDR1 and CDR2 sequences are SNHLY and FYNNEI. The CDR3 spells CASFPDRGAGYEQYF. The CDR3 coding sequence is TGTGCCAGCTTCCCAGACAGGGGGGCGGGCTACGAGCAGTACTTC.

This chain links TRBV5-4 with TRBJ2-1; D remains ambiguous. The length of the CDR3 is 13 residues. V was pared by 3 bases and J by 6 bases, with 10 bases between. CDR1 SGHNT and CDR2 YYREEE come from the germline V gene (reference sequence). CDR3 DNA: TGTGCCAGCAGCTCCCCGCTTAGCAATGAGCAGTTCTTC. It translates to CASSSPLSNEQFF.

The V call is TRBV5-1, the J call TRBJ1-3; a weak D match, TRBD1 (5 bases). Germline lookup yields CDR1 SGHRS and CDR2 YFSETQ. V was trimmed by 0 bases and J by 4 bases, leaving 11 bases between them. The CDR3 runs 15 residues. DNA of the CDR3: TGCGCCAGCAGCTTGGGGGGGACTCGCGGAAACACCATATATTTT. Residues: CASSLGGTRGNTIYF.

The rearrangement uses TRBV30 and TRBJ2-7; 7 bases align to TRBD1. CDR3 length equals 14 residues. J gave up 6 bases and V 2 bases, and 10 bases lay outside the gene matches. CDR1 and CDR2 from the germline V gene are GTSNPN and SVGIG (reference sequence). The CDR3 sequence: CAWSQGGSQGEQYV. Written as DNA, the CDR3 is TGTGCCTGGAGTCAAGGGGGCTCTCAAGGCGAGCAGTACGTC.

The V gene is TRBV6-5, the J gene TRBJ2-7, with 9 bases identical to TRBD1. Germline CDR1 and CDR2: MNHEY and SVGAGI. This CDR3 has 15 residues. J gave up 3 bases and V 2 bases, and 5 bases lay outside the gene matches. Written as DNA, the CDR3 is TGTGCCAGCAGTTACGGCCCGGGACAGGGCTACGAGCAGTACGTC. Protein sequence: CASSYGPGQGYEQYV.

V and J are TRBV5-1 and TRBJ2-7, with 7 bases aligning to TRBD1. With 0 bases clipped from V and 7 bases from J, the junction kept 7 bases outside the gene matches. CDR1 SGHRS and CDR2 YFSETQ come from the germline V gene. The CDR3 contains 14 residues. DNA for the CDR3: TGCGCCAGCAGCTTGGGCCAGGGGGTGGAGGAGCAGTACTTC. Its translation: CASSLGQGVEEQYF.

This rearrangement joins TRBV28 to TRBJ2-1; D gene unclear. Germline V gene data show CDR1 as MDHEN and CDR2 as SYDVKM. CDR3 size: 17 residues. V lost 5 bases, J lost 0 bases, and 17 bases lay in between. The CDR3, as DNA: TGTGCCAGCAGTGAGGTTGGCTCCAACCCCTCCTACAATGAGCAGTTCTTC. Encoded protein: CASSEVGSNPSYNEQFF. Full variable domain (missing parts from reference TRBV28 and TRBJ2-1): DVKVTQSSRYLVKRTGEKVFLECVQDMDHENMFWYRQDPGLGLRLIYFSYDVKMKEKGDIPEGYSVSREKKERFSLILESASTNQTSMYLCASSEVGSNPSYNEQFFGPGTRLTVL.

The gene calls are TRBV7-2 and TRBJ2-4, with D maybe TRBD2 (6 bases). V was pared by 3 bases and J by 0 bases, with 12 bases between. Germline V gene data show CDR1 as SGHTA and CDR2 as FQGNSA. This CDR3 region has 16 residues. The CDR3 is CASSFGLSLAKNIQYF. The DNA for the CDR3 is TGTGCCAGCAGCTTTGGACTATCTCTAGCCAAAAACATTCAGTACTTC.

The CDR3 DNA reads as TGTGCCAGTACTATGACAGGGATCTATGGCTACACCTTC. It codes for CASTMTGIYGYTF. J is TRBJ1-2 and V is TRBV19; 7 bases are shared with TRBD1. Per the germline V gene, CDR1 is LNHDA and CDR2 is SQIVND (reference sequence). The CDR3 consists of 13 residues. J lost 4 bases, V lost 7 bases, and 6 bases had no gene match.

Here the CDR3 reads CSVEVDREGTYEQYF. The DNA for the CDR3 is TGCAGCGTTGAAGTCGACAGGGAAGGGACCTACGAGCAGTACTTC. The genes are TRBV29-1 and TRBJ2-7; TRBD1 matches 7 bases. The germline gives CDR1 SQVTM, CDR2 ANQGSEA. J was trimmed by 2 bases and V by 1 base; bases with no gene match: 8. The CDR3 has 15 amino acids.

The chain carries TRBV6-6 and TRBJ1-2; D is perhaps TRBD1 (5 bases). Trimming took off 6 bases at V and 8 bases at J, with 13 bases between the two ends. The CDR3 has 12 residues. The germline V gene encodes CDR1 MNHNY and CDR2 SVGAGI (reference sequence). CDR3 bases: TGTGCCAGCAGCCGGACATCCGAAGGCTACACCTTC. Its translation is CASSRTSEGYTF.

The DNA for the CDR3 is TGTGCCAGCAGTGAAAAGGACTCGACCCAGTACTTC. This codes for CASSEKDSTQYF. The chain couples TRBV6-1 to TRBJ2-5; the D gene is possibly TRBD2 (5 bases). Deletions cut 2 bases from V and 7 bases from J, with 8 bases between. This CDR3 has 12 residues. Germline CDR1 is MNHNS and CDR2 is SASEGT.

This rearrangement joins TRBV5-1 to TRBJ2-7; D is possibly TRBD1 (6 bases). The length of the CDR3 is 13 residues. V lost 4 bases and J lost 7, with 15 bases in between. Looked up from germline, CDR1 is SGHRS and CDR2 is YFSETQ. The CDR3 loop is CASSRGTFWEQYF. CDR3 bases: TGCGCCAGCAGCAGGGGGACCTTCTGGGAGCAGTACTTC.

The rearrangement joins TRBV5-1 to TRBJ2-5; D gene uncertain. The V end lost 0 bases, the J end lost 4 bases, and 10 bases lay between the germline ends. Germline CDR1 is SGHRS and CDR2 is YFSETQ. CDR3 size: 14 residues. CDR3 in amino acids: CASSLDMRRETQYF. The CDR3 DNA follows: TGCGCCAGCAGCTTGGACATGAGGAGAGAGACCCAGTACTTC.

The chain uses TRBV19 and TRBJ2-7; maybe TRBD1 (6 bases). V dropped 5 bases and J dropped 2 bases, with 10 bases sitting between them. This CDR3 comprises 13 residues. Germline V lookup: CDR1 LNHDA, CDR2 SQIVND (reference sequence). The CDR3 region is CASSPGQAYEQYF. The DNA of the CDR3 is TGTGCCAGTAGTCCGGGACAAGCCTACGAGCAGTACTTC.

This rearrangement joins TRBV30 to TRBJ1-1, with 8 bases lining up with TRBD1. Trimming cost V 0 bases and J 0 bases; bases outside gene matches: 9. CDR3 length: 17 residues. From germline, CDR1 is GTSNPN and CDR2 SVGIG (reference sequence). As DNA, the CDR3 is TGTGCCTGGAGTGTACAGGGGGGGGGACCCATGAACACTGAAGCTTTCTTT. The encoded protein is CAWSVQGGGPMNTEAFF. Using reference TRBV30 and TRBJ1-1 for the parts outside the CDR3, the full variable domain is SQTIHQWPATLVQPVGSPLSLECTVEGTSNPNLYWYRQAAGRGLQLLFYSVGIGQISSEVPQNLSASRPQDRQFILSSKKLLLSDSGFYLCAWSVQGGGPMNTEAFFGQGTRLTVV.

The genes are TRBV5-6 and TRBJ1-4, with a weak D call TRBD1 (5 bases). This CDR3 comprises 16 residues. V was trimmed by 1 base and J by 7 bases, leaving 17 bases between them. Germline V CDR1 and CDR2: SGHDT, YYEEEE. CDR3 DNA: TGTGCCAGCAGCTTGATTGGCCAGGGCCCACGTGAAAAACTGTTTTTT. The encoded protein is CASSLIGQGPREKLFF.

As DNA, the CDR3 is TGTGCCAGCCGCGTTGAAAAGTATAATTCACCCCTCCACTTT. Protein: CASRVEKYNSPLHF. The chain recombines TRBV6-5 with TRBJ1-6; D remains ambiguous. CDR3 size: 14 residues. Trimming took 8 bases from V and 4 from J, leaving 12 bases between them. Germline CDR1 reads MNHEY; CDR2 reads SVGAGI.

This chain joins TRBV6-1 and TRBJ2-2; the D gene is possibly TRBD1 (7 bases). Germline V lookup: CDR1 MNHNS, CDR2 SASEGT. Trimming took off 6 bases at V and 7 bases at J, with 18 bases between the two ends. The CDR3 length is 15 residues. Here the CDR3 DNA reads TGTGCCAGCAGGGGAGGCGGGACAGAAGTCGGGGAGCTGTTTTTT. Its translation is CASRGGGTEVGELFF.